By sample fraction, the clone carrying this T cell receptor (beta chain) is medium-sized. Antigen specificity is unknown. The record originates from a study of T-cell reconstitution after alpha-beta-depleted transplantation in children. Regarding the study as a whole: Alpha-beta T cells about two months after transplant reportedly derived from several hundred expanded graft clones.

The junction had 24 bases not matched to a gene; V was cut back by 0 bases and J by 5 bases. The CDR3 has 21 residues. Germline CDR1 reads DFQATT; CDR2 reads SNEGSKA (reference sequence). Unique molecular identifiers tagged the TCRbeta library. TCRdb recomputed calls from the PCR reads with MiXCR, one row per CDR3 protein. The sample lists fewer than 150,000 distinct CDR3 sequences, 23% occurring once. The sequence was obtained from a male patient aged 2-10 years who had a stem cell transplant for chronic granulomatous disease, so the T cells may come from the graft donor. The chain employs TRBV20-1 and TRBJ2-1; 8 bases are shared with TRBD2. The sample consisted of PBMCs, mostly from graft donor cells, taken 180 days after TCRalphabeta/CD19-depleted stem cell transplant. In nucleotides, the CDR3 is TGCAGTGCTAGAGACTTAGAGTTGGAGGGTTGGACTAGCCGACTACACAATGAGCAGTTCTTC. It codes for CSARDLELEGWTSRLHNEQFF.